What follows is one T cell receptor (beta chain) and its context. Source study methods: Amplifying reference gene primers gave estimates of nucleated cell counts. Method: immunoSEQ multiplex PCR; TCRdb's copy keeps in-frame clones and lacks some. V, J and clone size are taken as reported in that table, and D and trimming were inferred from the DNA itself. The table lists about 170,000 clones, approximately 84% of them singletons. The data stem from a study of blood T cell repertoires in COVID-19. Study-level information: T cells, B-cell-depleted T cells, or PBMCs provided the cDNA or gDNA that served as material.

Germline CDR1 is SGHTA and CDR2 is FQGTGA. With V trimmed by 5 bases and J by 5 bases, 2 bases remained unmatched. The CDR3 contains 13 residues. The sample comprised peripheral blood. The receptor was isolated from a man between 70 and 80 years old with active or convalescent COVID-19. The chain combines TRBV7-3 with TRBJ2-1, with TRBD2 matching 8 bases. The CDR3 nucleotides read TGTGCCAGCAGCCGGGGGGGAAACAATGAGCAGTTCTTC. Amino acid sequence: CASSRGGNNEQFF.